The present entry profiles one TCR beta chain with its context. The V gene's germline CDR1 is MDHEN and CDR2 SYDVKM. V was clipped by 6 bases and J by 0 bases; unmatched bases: 13. The CDR3 has 18 residues. The record originates from a study of brain T cells in children with intractable seizures. The sequenced cases were selected for having the highest brain T cell transcript signatures. The method was immunoSEQ multiplex PCR; TCRdb's version includes in-frame clones alone and lacks a portion of them. The repertoire holds about 80,000 clones, more than 75% seen once, with roughly 24% in the top ten. The TCR was taken from a girl aged 2 to 10 with Rasmussen encephalitis and intractable seizures. The chain couples TRBV28 to TRBJ2-1; the match to TRBD2 covers 8 bases. Here the sequenced sample was peripheral blood, taken at surgery. CDR3 DNA: TGTGCCAGCAGCTTACGGAGAAGCGGGGGTTCCTCCTACAATGAGCAGTTCTTC. It is translated as CASSLRRSGGSSYNEQFF.